The 17 T cell receptor beta chains below were found in one sample sequenced in a study of blood T cell repertoires in COVID-19. Profiling relied on immunoSEQ multiplex PCR, and the TCRdb table lists in-frame clones only, not all of them. The data hold about 260,000 clones, with roughly 86% observed a single time. Sequences were obtained from PBMCs or T cells enriched from blood (not recorded which). The receptors here all came from a woman between 50 and 59 years old who had recovered from COVID-19.

As DNA, the CDR3 is TGTGCCAGCAGCCAAGCTTCTGGAAACACCATATATTTT. As protein: CASSQASGNTIYF. V is TRBV14 and J is TRBJ1-3; D is unclear. The V end was cut by 1 base, the J end by 1 base, with 2 bases between. CDR3 length equals 13 residues. Germline CDR1 SGHDN, CDR2 FVKESK.

The sample holds one count of this clone. This rearrangement joins TRBV28 to TRBJ2-7; 16 nucleotides match TRBD2. The V and J ends lost 3 bases and 4 bases, in that order; junction bases with no gene match: 3. This CDR3 has 16 residues. From germline, CDR1 is MDHEN and CDR2 SYDVKM. The CDR3 region has the DNA TGTGCCAGCAGTTTGGGGACTAGCGGGAGGGTTTACGAGCAGTACTTC. It encodes CASSLGTSGRVYEQYF.

The chain employs TRBV7-9 and TRBJ2-1; no clear D gene. Trimming pared 2 bases from V and 9 bases from J, leaving 8 bases between. Germline CDR1 is SEHNR and CDR2 is FQNEAQ (reference sequence). CDR3 length equals 12 residues. The chain's CDR3 is CASSLIGGEQFF. The CDR3 nucleotides are TGTGCCAGCAGCTTAATCGGCGGTGAGCAGTTCTTC.

The rearrangement uses TRBV27 and TRBJ2-1, with D possibly TRBD2 on 5 matching bases. The V end lost 3 bases, the J end lost 8 bases, and 17 bases lay between the germline ends. Germline CDR1 reads MNHEY; CDR2 reads SMNVEV (reference sequence). The CDR3 loop spans 15 amino acids. The CDR3 region is CASSLGPHAGYEQFF. As DNA, the CDR3 is TGTGCCAGCAGTTTGGGCCCTCACGCGGGCTATGAGCAGTTCTTC.

The chain has TRBV30 and TRBJ2-1, with TRBD2 matching over 12 bases. After removal of 3 bases from V and 6 bases from J, the junction contained 3 bases not matched to a gene. Per the germline V gene, CDR1 is GTSNPN and CDR2 is SVGIG (reference sequence). This CDR3 contains 14 residues. CDR3 sequence (DNA): TGTGCCTGGAGGGCTAGCGGGGGGGCCAATGAGCAGTTCTTC. Its translation: CAWRASGGANEQFF.

The rearrangement uses TRBV12-3 or TRBV12-4 and TRBJ2-1, with D unresolved. There are 11 residues in the CDR3. V lost 5 bases and J lost 4, with 3 bases in between. In nucleotides, the CDR3 is TGTGCCAGCAGTGTATACAATGAGCAGTTCTTC. Translating it yields CASSVYNEQFF.

V and J are TRBV5-1 and TRBJ2-5; a weak D match, TRBD1 (6 bases). CDR1 is SGHRS and CDR2 is YFSETQ in the germline V gene. The CDR3 has 16 amino acids. V lost 0 bases, J lost 3 bases, and 15 bases lay in between. The CDR3: CASSLGIGGAEETQYF. As DNA, the CDR3 is TGCGCCAGCAGCTTGGGAATTGGGGGCGCAGAAGAGACCCAGTACTTC.

V gene TRBV2 combines with J gene TRBJ2-7; 10 nucleotides line up with TRBD1. The CDR3 is made up of 15 amino acids. The germline V gene has CDR1 SNHLY and CDR2 FYNNEI. With 7 bases clipped from V and 5 bases from J, the junction kept 11 bases outside the gene matches. CDR3 residues: CASKNLGQGSHEQYF. The CDR3 bases are TGTGCCAGCAAAAATTTGGGACAGGGGTCCCACGAGCAGTACTTC.

J is TRBJ1-2 and V is TRBV6-6, with D uncertain. The V end was cut by 8 bases, the J end by 7 bases, with 20 bases between. This CDR3 has 14 amino acids. Germline CDR1 reads MNHNY; CDR2 reads SVGAGI (reference sequence). The CDR3 region is CASREAQRVSGYTF. CDR3 DNA sequence: TGTGCCAGCCGCGAGGCCCAGAGAGTGAGTGGCTACACCTTC.

This rearrangement joins TRBV7-3 to TRBJ2-3; D perhaps matches TRBD2 (7 bases). Germline-derived CDR1 and CDR2 are SGHTA and FQGTGA. This CDR3 is built from 15 residues. Trimming took off 5 bases at V and 1 base at J, with 13 bases between the two ends. DNA for the CDR3: TGTGCCAGCAGCCCAGGGGCGGGAGGCACAGATACGCAGTATTTT. Its protein is CASSPGAGGTDTQYF.

The chain carries TRBV12-5 and TRBJ2-3; 9 bases align to TRBD1. Trimming took 4 bases from V and 6 from J; bases not matched to a gene: 23. This CDR3 is 20 amino acids long. Germline CDR1 and CDR2: LGHNT and FRNRAP. The CDR3: CASGSKLKQGAAVVGDTQYF. The CDR3 nucleotides read TGTGCTAGTGGTTCAAAACTCAAACAGGGGGCGGCCGTAGTGGGGGATACGCAGTATTTT.

This clone was found once. The rearrangement links TRBV2 to TRBJ2-7, with D possibly matching TRBD2 (5 bases). Germline V gene lookup returns CDR1 SNHLY and CDR2 FYNNEI. The CDR3 contains 13 residues. Between the trimmed V and J ends, which lost 2 bases and 8 bases, there was a span of 13 bases. The CDR3 nucleotides read TGTGCCAGCAGTGAACCGCCAAGGACTCAGCAGTACTTC. Translated: CASSEPPRTQQYF. Combining the CDR3 with reference TRBV2 and TRBJ2-7 gives the whole variable domain EPEVTQTPSHQVTQMGQEVILRCVPISNHLYFYWYRQILGQKVEFLVSFYNNEISEKSEIFDDQFSVERPDGSNFTLKIRSTKLEDSAMYFCASSEPPRTQQYFGPGTRLTVT.

This chain links TRBV2 with TRBJ1-1; possible D gene TRBD1, 6 bases. The ends were cut back, 4 bases at V and 0 bases at J, with 12 bases in the middle. CDR1 and CDR2 (germline): SNHLY, FYNNEI. There are 15 residues in the CDR3. DNA of the CDR3: TGTGCCAGCAGTGTGTCAGGGGTAGTGAACACTGAAGCTTTCTTT. Translation: CASSVSGVVNTEAFF.

The chain has TRBV7-2 and TRBJ1-5, with TRBD1 matching over 11 bases. Germline lookup yields CDR1 SGHTA and CDR2 FQGNSA. The CDR3 extends over 15 amino acids. The J segment lost 4 bases and the V segment lost 5 bases, leaving 4 bases of the junction unmatched. The CDR3 loop reads CASSPDRGRNQPQHF. CDR3 DNA: TGTGCCAGCAGCCCGGACAGGGGGCGGAATCAGCCCCAGCATTTT.

The chain couples TRBV28 to TRBJ1-2; D might be TRBD1 (5 bases). V shed 4 bases and J shed 5 bases, with 11 bases lying between them. Per the germline V gene, CDR1 is MDHEN and CDR2 is SYDVKM. The CDR3 totals 13 residues. The CDR3 nucleotides read TGTGCCAGCAGTTCAACAGGCGCGTATGGCTACACCTTC. Amino acids: CASSSTGAYGYTF.

This clone was detected a few times. The chain links TRBV7-2 to TRBJ2-1, with 13 nucleotides matching TRBD2. Per germline, CDR1 SGHTA and CDR2 FQGNSA. The V and J ends lost 5 bases and 11 bases, in that order; junction bases with no gene match: 6. CDR3 length: 14 residues. The CDR3 reads CASSIGLAGVKQFF. The CDR3 DNA is TGTGCCAGCAGCATTGGACTAGCGGGAGTAAAGCAGTTCTTC.

The V gene is TRBV3-1 (or the pseudogene TRBV3-2), the J gene TRBJ2-3; TRBD1 is a possible D gene (6 bases). This CDR3 comprises 14 residues. V lost 1 base and J 5 bases, leaving 10 bases between the germline ends. The V gene's germline CDR1 is LGHDT and CDR2 YNNKEL (reference sequence). CDR3 in DNA: TGTGCCAGCAGCCAAGGACAGGCTCGAGATACGCAGTATTTT. Its protein product is CASSQGQARDTQYF.